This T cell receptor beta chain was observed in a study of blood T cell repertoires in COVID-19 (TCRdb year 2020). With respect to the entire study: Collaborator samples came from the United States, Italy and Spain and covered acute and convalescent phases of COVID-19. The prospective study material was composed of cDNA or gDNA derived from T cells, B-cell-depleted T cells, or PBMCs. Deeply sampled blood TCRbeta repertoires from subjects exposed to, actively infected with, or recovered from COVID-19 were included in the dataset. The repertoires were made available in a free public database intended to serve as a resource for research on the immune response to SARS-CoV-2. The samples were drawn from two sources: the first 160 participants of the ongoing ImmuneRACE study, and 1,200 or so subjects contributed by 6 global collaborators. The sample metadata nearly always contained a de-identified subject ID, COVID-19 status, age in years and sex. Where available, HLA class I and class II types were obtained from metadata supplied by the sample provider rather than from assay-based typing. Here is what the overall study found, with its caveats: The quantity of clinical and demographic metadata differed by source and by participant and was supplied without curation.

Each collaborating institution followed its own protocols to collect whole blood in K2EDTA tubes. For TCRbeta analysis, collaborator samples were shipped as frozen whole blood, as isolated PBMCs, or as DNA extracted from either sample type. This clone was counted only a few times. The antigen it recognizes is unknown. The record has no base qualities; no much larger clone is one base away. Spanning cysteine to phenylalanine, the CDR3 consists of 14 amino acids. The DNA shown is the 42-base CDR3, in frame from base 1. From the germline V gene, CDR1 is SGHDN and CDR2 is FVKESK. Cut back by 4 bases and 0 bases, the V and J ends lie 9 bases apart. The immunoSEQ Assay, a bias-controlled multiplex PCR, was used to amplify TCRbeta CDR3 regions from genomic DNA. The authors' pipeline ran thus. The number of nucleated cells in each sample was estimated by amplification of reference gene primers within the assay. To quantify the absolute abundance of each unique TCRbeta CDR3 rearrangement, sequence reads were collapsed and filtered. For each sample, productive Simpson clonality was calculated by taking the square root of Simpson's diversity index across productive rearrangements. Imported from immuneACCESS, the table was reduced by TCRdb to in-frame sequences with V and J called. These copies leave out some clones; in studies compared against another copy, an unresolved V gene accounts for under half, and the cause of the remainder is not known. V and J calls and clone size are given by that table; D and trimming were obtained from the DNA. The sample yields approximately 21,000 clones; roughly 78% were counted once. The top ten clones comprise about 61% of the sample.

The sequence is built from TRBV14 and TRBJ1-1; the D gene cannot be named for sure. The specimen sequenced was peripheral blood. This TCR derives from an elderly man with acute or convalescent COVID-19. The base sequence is TGTGCCAGCAGCCCACCAGGAATGAACACTGAAGCTTTCTTT. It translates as CASSPPGMNTEAFF.